The present T cell receptor (beta chain) was sequenced within a study of blood T cell repertoires in COVID-19. For the study at large: Acute-phase and convalescent COVID-19 samples originated in the United States, Italy and Spain.

With 6 bases clipped from V and 8 bases from J, the junction kept 21 bases outside the gene matches. The CDR3 has 18 residues. Germline CDR1 SGHAT, CDR2 FQNNGV. Original methodology: Nucleated cell counts were estimated from reference gene primer amplification. Profiling relied on immunoSEQ multiplex PCR, and the TCRdb table lists in-frame clones only, not all of them. That table is the source of V, J and clone size, and D and trimming were worked out from the DNA. The repertoire holds 160,000 or so clones, with about 89% as singletons. The material sequenced was peripheral blood. The chain is built from TRBV11-2 and TRBJ2-1; TRBD1 matches 8 bases. This receptor was identified in a man aged 60 to 69 with acute or convalescent COVID-19. CDR3 amino acids: CASSRLTRTGLPGHEQFF. The CDR3 DNA is TGTGCCAGCAGTCGATTAACCAGGACAGGGCTCCCGGGACATGAGCAGTTCTTC.